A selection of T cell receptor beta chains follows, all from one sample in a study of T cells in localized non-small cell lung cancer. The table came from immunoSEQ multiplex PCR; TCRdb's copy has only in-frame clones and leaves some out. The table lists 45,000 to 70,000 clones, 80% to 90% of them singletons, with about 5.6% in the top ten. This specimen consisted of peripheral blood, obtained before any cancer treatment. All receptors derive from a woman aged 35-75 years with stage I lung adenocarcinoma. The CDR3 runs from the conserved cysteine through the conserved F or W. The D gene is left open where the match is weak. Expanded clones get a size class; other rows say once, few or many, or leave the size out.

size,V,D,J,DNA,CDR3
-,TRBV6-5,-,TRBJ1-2,TGTGCCAGCAGTTATACGGACAGCGGGGGCTATGGCTACACCTTC,CASSYTDSGGYGYTF
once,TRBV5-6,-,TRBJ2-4,TGTGCCAGCAGCTTATCCAGGGGTCACAGGGCGGTTCAGTACTTC,CASSLSRGHRAVQYF
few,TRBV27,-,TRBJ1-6,TGTGCCAGCAGTTTATCGTTCCGGAGCTCCTATAATTCACCCCTCCACTTT,CASSLSFRSSYNSPLHF
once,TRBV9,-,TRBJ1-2,TGTGCCAGCAGCGCTGACAGTAACTATGGCTACACCTTC,CASSADSNYGYTF
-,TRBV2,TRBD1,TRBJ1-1,TGTGCCAGCAGGAAGGGACAGGGGCCCACTGAAGCTTTCTTT,CASRKGQGPTEAFF
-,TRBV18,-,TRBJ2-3,TGTGCCAGCTCACCCCTCACAGGCGGGTCAGATACGCAGTATTTT,CASSPLTGGSDTQYF
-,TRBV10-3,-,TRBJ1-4,TGTGCCATCAGTGAGTCGAGGGGGAGTCTTCCAACTAATGAAAAACTGTTTTTT,CAISESRGSLPTNEKLFF
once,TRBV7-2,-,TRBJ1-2,TGTGCCAGCAGCTTAGTGGGAGGGAACTATGGCTACACCTTC,CASSLVGGNYGYTF
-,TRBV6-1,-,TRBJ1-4,TGTGCCAGCAGTTCCGGACAGTCTACTGAAAAACTGTTTTTT,CASSSGQSTEKLFF
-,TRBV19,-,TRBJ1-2,TGTGCCAGTAGTATAGGATCGATCTCAGCCGGCTACACCTTC,CASSIGSISAGYTF
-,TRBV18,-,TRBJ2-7,TGTGCCAGCTCACCGGATGGGGCCCTGGGGCAGTACTTC,CASSPDGALGQYF
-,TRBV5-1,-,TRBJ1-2,TGCGCCAGCAGCCTCACATCTAACTATGGCTACACCTTC,CASSLTSNYGYTF
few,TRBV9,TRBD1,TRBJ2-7,TGTGCCAGCAGCCCCGAGGGTGGTGGACAGGGAGGCGAGCAGTACTTC,CASSPEGGGQGGEQYF
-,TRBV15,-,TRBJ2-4,TGTGCCACCAGCGCTCTGGGGTCGGAGGGAAACATTCAGTACTTC,CATSALGSEGNIQYF
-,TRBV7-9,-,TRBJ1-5,TGTGCCAGCAGCTTAGGGGGGGTAGGTCAGCCCCAGCATTTT,CASSLGGVGQPQHF
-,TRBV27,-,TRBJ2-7,TGTGCCAGCAGTCCCTCTTTGGGCCCCTACGAGCAGTACTTC,CASSPSLGPYEQYF
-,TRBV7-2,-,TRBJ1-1,TGTGCCAGCAGCTCCCGGAAGCAGTTTATAGCTGAAGCTTTCTTT,CASSSRKQFIAEAFF
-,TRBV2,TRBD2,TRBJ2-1,TGTGCCAGCACCCGGGGACTAGCGGGGGCCGATAATGAGCAGTTCTTC,CASTRGLAGADNEQFF
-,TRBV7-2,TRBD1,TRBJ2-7,TGTGCCAGCAGCATCCGGGACAGATTCTACGAGCAGTACTTC,CASSIRDRFYEQYF
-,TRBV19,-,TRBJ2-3,TGTGCCAGTAGTATTCTGCCCACAGATACGCAGTATTTT,CASSILPTDTQYF
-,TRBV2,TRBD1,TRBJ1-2,TGTGCCAGCAACGAGAGGACAGGGAGATATGGCTACACCTTC,CASNERTGRYGYTF
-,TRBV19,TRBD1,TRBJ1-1,TGTGCCAGTAGGACAGGGACCACTGAAGCTTTCTTT,CASRTGTTEAFF
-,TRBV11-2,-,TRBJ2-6,TGTGCCAGCAGCTTAGTGGTTGGGTTCTCTGGGGCCAACGTCCTGACTTTC,CASSLVVGFSGANVLTF
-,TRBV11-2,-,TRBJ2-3,TGTGCCAGCAGCCCACCGGGACGGACAGATACGCAGTATTTT,CASSPPGRTDTQYF
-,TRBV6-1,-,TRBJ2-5,TGTGCCAGCAGTGAACGGCCGGGCTACCAAGAGACCCAGTACTTC,CASSERPGYQETQYF
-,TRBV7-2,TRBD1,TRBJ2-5,TGTGCCAGCAGCTTAGTTGAGTGGCCCGGGACAGGGCAAGAGACCCAGTACTTC,CASSLVEWPGTGQETQYF
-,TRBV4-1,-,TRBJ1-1,TGCGCCAGCACAACGGAACGCAGGGGAAGCACTGAAGCTTTCTTT,CASTTERRGSTEAFF